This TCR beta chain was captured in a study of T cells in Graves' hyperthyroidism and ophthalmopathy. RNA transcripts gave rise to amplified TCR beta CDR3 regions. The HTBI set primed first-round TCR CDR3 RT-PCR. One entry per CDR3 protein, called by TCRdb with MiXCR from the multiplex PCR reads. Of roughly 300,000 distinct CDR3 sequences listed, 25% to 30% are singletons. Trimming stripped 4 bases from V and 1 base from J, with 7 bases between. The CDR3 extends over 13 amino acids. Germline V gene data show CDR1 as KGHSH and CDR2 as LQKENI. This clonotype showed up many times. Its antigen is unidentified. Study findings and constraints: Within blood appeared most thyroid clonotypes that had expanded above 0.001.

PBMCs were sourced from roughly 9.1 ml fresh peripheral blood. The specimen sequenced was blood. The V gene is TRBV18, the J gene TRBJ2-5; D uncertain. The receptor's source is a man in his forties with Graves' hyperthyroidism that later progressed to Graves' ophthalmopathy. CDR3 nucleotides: TGTGCCAGCTCACTCAACGCCCAAGAGACCCAGTACTTC. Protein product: CASSLNAQETQYF.